This T cell receptor beta chain was found in a study of OX40 agonist ivuxolimab in advanced cancers. About the research overall: Patients received the agonistic anti-OX40 (CD134) antibody ivuxolimab. Findings and limits, study-wide: At 0.1 to 3.0 mg/kg and by week 6, CD4+ and CD8+ T cells in the blood had expanded clonally. CD8+ T cells were the subset that, on average, had more expanded clones than CD4+.

The trim removed 2 bases at V and 5 bases at J, leaving 6 bases unmatched. This CDR3 spans 15 amino acids. Germline V gives CDR1 SEHNR, CDR2 FQNEAQ (reference sequence). Sequencing was performed with immunoSEQ multiplex PCR; in TCRdb, only in-frame clones are kept and a portion is missing. Among 60,000 to 85,000 clones listed, roughly 73% were seen once. As concerns this clone: The antigen remains unidentified.

The V and J genes are TRBV7-9 and TRBJ2-1; the match to TRBD2 covers 7 bases. The clonotype was recovered from an adult with an advanced solid tumor such as melanoma, head and neck, liver or kidney cancer. Sequencing used CD4+ or CD8+ T cells sorted from blood, obtained in a trial of the OX40 agonist ivuxolimab. As DNA, the CDR3 is TGTGCCAGCAGCTTATCCGGGAGGCCCAACAATGAGCAGTTCTTC. This encodes CASSLSGRPNNEQFF. Complete variable domain (other parts from reference TRBV7-9 and TRBJ2-1): DTGVSQNPRHKITKRGQNVTFRCDPISEHNRLYWYRQTLGQGPEFLTYFQNEAQLEKSRLLSDRFSAERPKGSFSTLEIQRTEQGDSAMYLCASSLSGRPNNEQFFGPGTRLTVL.